The 5 T cell receptor beta chains below were found in one sample sequenced in a study of CD8 T cells in Susac syndrome. When the RNA was reverse transcribed, random hexamers were used with an input of about 0.5 to 1 ug. TCRdb recomputed calls from the immunoSEQ multiplex PCR reads with MiXCR, one row per CDR3 protein. In the table there are 75,000 to 100,000 distinct CDR3 sequences, 85% to 95% of which are singletons. Material for sequencing was CD8+ T cells from PBMCs. All receptors come from a human donor with Susac syndrome.

The V call is TRBV3-1, the J call TRBJ1-1; 10 nucleotides line up with TRBD1. The junction had 7 bases not matched to a gene; V was cut back by 5 bases and J by 10 bases. Germline CDR1 LGHDT, CDR2 YNNKEL (reference sequence). This CDR3 comprises 13 residues. CDR3 nucleotide sequence: TGTGCCAGCAGCGTCGGGACAGGGGATGCAGCTTTCTTT. It translates to CASSVGTGDAAFF.

The chain combines TRBV20-1 with TRBJ1-4; D not resolved. Germline loops: CDR1 DFQATT, CDR2 SNEGSKA (reference sequence). The CDR3 runs to 14 residues. V was clipped by 0 bases and J by 0 bases, with 5 bases between them. Here the CDR3 reads CSARDPPTNEKLFF. Written as DNA, the CDR3 is TGCAGTGCTAGAGATCCCCCAACTAATGAAAAACTGTTTTTT.

This sequence joins TRBV27 and TRBJ2-1; TRBD2 agrees at 9 bases. The V segment lost 9 bases and the J segment 7 bases; nucleotides outside the gene matches: 10. This CDR3 has 14 amino acids. CDR1 MNHEY and CDR2 SMNVEV come from the germline V gene (reference sequence). CDR3 amino acids: CASLSGTSLNEQFF. The CDR3 DNA sequence: TGTGCCAGTCTTTCCGGGACTAGCCTGAATGAGCAGTTCTTC.

This chain links TRBV7-3 with TRBJ1-2; 11 nucleotides agree with TRBD1. The CDR3 has 13 amino acids. V lost 3 bases and J lost 9; bases outside the gene matches: 3. Germline lookup yields CDR1 SGHTA and CDR2 FQGTGA. CDR3 region: CASSLGQGGSYTF. CDR3 in DNA: TGTGCCAGCAGCTTGGGACAGGGGGGTAGCTACACCTTC.

The chain employs TRBV7-2 and TRBJ2-2; D is ambiguous. Between the trimmed V and J ends, which lost 5 bases and 5 bases, there was a span of 9 bases. The CDR3 has 13 amino acids. Germline V gene sequence: CDR1 SGHTA, CDR2 FQGNSA. The DNA of the CDR3 is TGTGCCAGCAGCCCTGGGTTAACCGGGGAGCTGTTTTTT. Its protein product is CASSPGLTGELFF.